A single sample is the source of the 19 T cell receptor beta chains below, sequenced in a study of blood T cell repertoires in COVID-19 (dated by TCRdb to 2020 to 2021). Receptor amplification or capture employed the immunoSEQ multiplex PCR assay. TCRdb obtained this table from immuneACCESS and retained in-frame rearrangements with V and J assigned. These tables miss some clones; where compared with another copy, unresolved V genes account for less than half of the shortfall, and the remainder is unexplained. This sample lists tens of thousands of clones; roughly 78% were detected once. The ten largest clonotypes hold 26% of the sample. The sample was peripheral blood. All receptors come from a man in his 60s with active or convalescent COVID-19.

CDR3 residues: CASSSGTGGNQPQHF. CDR3 nucleotide sequence: TGCGCCAGCAGCTCCGGGACAGGGGGCAATCAGCCCCAGCATTTT. The chain employs TRBV5-1 and TRBJ1-5, with TRBD1 matching over 10 bases. Germline V CDR1 and CDR2: SGHRS, YFSETQ. The CDR3 contains 15 residues. V was clipped by 3 bases and J by 2 bases; unmatched bases: 2.

In this sample, this clone turned up many times. The chain joins TRBV6-6 to TRBJ1-1, with D perhaps matching TRBD1 (6 bases). With 6 bases removed from V and 5 bases from J, the gap between germline ends came to 16 bases. The CDR3 is 14 residues long. Germline CDR1 is MNHNY and CDR2 is SVGAGI (reference sequence). The chain's CDR3 is CASSPATGGTEAFF. The CDR3 bases are TGTGCCAGCAGCCCCGCGACAGGCGGGACTGAAGCTTTCTTT.

The chain combines TRBV7-8 with TRBJ2-2, with TRBD2 matching 7 bases. Trimming removed 6 bases from V and 2 bases from J; junction bases left unmatched: 9. The CDR3 loop spans 16 amino acids. CDR1 SGHVS and CDR2 FQNEAQ come from the germline V gene. CDR3 protein: CASSLARGLNTGELFF. In DNA form, the CDR3 reads TGTGCCAGCAGTTTGGCCCGGGGACTAAACACCGGGGAGCTGTTTTTT.

This chain uses TRBV28 with TRBJ1-1, with a possible D match to TRBD1 (5 bases). Germline V CDR1 and CDR2: MDHEN, SYDVKM. The CDR3 runs to 12 residues. V lost 5 bases to trimming and J lost 1 base, with 5 bases between them. The CDR3 here is CASSTGNTEAFF. The DNA of the CDR3 is TGTGCCAGCAGTACAGGGAACACTGAAGCTTTCTTT.

The rearrangement joins TRBV6-1 to TRBJ1-2; TRBD1 aligns across 11 bases. Germline-derived CDR1 and CDR2 are MNHNS and SASEGT. V dropped 6 bases and J dropped 1; count of bases not matched to a gene: 10. The CDR3 runs 17 residues. The chain's CDR3 is CASRELGQGAINYGYTF. Written as DNA, the CDR3 is TGTGCCAGCAGGGAACTCGGACAGGGGGCAATTAACTATGGCTACACCTTC.

This chain joins TRBV6-1 and TRBJ2-3, with 7 nucleotides matching TRBD2. This CDR3 comprises 17 residues. Germline CDR1 is MNHNS and CDR2 is SASEGT. The J segment lost 0 bases and the V segment lost 4 bases, leaving 10 bases of the junction unmatched. CDR3 in DNA: TGTGCCAGCAGTGCGGCTTGGACTAGTGCTAGCACAGATACGCAGTATTTT. Protein: CASSAAWTSASTDTQYF.

V and J are TRBV5-1 and TRBJ2-7, with TRBD2 as a possible D gene (5 bases). Deletions cut 0 bases from V and 2 bases from J, with 9 bases between. Germline V gene lookup returns CDR1 SGHRS and CDR2 YFSETQ. The CDR3 has 14 amino acids. The CDR3 spells CASSLDGGAYEQYF. Here the CDR3 DNA reads TGCGCCAGCAGCTTGGACGGAGGCGCCTACGAGCAGTACTTC.

The genes are TRBV7-2 and TRBJ2-1; TRBD2 matches at 11 bases. Trimming took 4 bases from V and 5 from J; bases not matched to a gene: 4. CDR1 and CDR2 (germline): SGHTA, FQGNSA. This CDR3 is built from 15 residues. DNA of the CDR3: TGTGCCAGCAGCTCTAGACTAGCGGGGAACAATGAGCAGTTCTTC. Translation: CASSSRLAGNNEQFF.

This clone was seen a handful of times. The chain links TRBV2 to TRBJ1-1, with D uncertain. Germline CDR1 is SNHLY and CDR2 is FYNNEI. The germline V and J ends were trimmed by 7 bases and 3 bases, with 12 bases remaining between them. The CDR3 covers 13 residues. In DNA, the CDR3 is TGTGCCAGCAACCGACTTAAGGACACTGAAGCTTTCTTT. This encodes CASNRLKDTEAFF.

The chain recombines TRBV18 with TRBJ2-2, with D uncertain. Trimming removed 3 bases at V and 2 bases at J, with 10 bases between. Germline V gene sequence: CDR1 KGHSH, CDR2 LQKENI. The CDR3 has 15 amino acids. This chain's CDR3 is CASSPLTLNTGELFF. CDR3 DNA sequence: TGTGCCAGCTCACCTTTGACACTTAACACCGGGGAGCTGTTTTTT.

A few counts support this clone. The chain carries TRBV19 and TRBJ1-2; D remains ambiguous. Germline CDR1 is LNHDA and CDR2 is SQIVND (reference sequence). CDR3 size: 14 residues. V was cut by 2 bases and J by 4 bases, with 11 bases left in between. CDR3 DNA sequence: TGTGCCAGTAGTATAATAGGACGGGGCTATGGCTACACCTTC. Amino acids: CASSIIGRGYGYTF.

This clone was observed at least ten times. The chain uses TRBV28 and TRBJ1-5; D is possibly TRBD1 (6 bases). The CDR3 loop spans 18 amino acids. Between the trimmed V and J ends, which lost 1 base and 1 base, there was a span of 17 bases. CDR1 is MDHEN and CDR2 is SYDVKM in the germline V gene. This CDR3 reads CASSLLGHNTGSNQPQHF. CDR3 nucleotides: TGTGCCAGCAGTTTATTGGGACATAATACTGGGAGCAATCAGCCCCAGCATTTT. The variable domain in full, completed from reference TRBV28 and TRBJ1-5, reads DVKVTQSSRYLVKRTGEKVFLECVQDMDHENMFWYRQDPGLGLRLIYFSYDVKMKEKGDIPEGYSVSREKKERFSLILESASTNQTSMYLCASSLLGHNTGSNQPQHFGDGTRLSIL.

The genes are TRBV30 and TRBJ1-1; D not certain. This CDR3 region has 17 residues. V was cut by 3 bases and J by 6 bases, with 26 bases left in between. CDR1 is GTSNPN and CDR2 is SVGIG in the germline V gene (reference sequence). CDR3 region: CAWSRNHAGSSSSEAFF. The CDR3 nucleotides are TGTGCCTGGAGCCGAAACCACGCCGGGAGCTCGTCCTCTGAAGCTTTCTTT.

The chain uses TRBV7-2 and TRBJ1-6; a possible D gene is TRBD1 (6 bases). This CDR3 comprises 13 residues. V shed 5 bases and J shed 9 bases, with 11 bases lying between them. The germline gives CDR1 SGHTA, CDR2 FQGNSA. Written as DNA, the CDR3 is TGTGCCAGCAGCCAACAGGGTAGTTCACCCCTCCACTTT. The encoded protein is CASSQQGSSPLHF.

This chain joins TRBV6-5 and TRBJ1-1; 7 bases are a match to TRBD1. CDR1 and CDR2 from the germline V gene are MNHEY and SVGAGI. The CDR3 spans 13 residues. V was pared by 7 bases and J by 3 bases, with 5 bases of the junction left unmatched. The CDR3: CASTRDSYTEAFF. The CDR3 DNA sequence: TGTGCCAGCACCAGGGACAGCTACACTGAAGCTTTCTTT.

A few counts support this clone. The V call is TRBV18, the J call TRBJ2-2; D may be TRBD1 (5 bases). Germline V CDR1 and CDR2: KGHSH, LQKENI. CDR3 length: 16 amino acids. Trimming stripped 4 bases from V and 2 bases from J, with 14 bases between. This CDR3 reads CASSRDSLINTGELFF. DNA of the CDR3: TGTGCCAGCTCACGCGACAGTTTGATCAACACCGGGGAGCTGTTTTTT.

The chain recombines TRBV6-6 with TRBJ2-1; D remains unclear. V lost 6 bases and J 4 bases, leaving 10 bases between the germline ends. The germline gives CDR1 MNHNY, CDR2 SVGAGI (reference sequence). The CDR3 contains 13 residues. Here the CDR3 reads CASSPDIYNEQFF. In nucleotides, the CDR3 is TGTGCCAGCAGCCCTGACATTTACAATGAGCAGTTCTTC.

Worth noting for this clone: The final CDR3 position lacks the conserved phenylalanine or tryptophan, pointing to a likely read error. The DNA is left out, because the CDR3 cannot be placed on it with certainty; the CDR3 is given as TCRdb lists it. The V call is TRBV10-1, the J call TRBJ2-3; the table gives TRBD2 as D, unverified against the DNA. The CDR3 length is 9 residues, termini included. Germline loops: CDR1 WNHNN, CDR2 SYGVQD (reference sequence). The CDR3 spells CASNEEPRR.

The chain has TRBV7-6 and TRBJ2-1, with 10 positions matching TRBD2. This CDR3 region has 14 residues. Germline values: CDR1 SGHVS, CDR2 FNYEAQ. V gave up 1 base and J gave up 9 bases; unmatched junction bases: 3. The CDR3 region has the DNA TGTGCCAGCAGCTTAGTCGGGACTAGCGCTGAGCAGTTCTTC. It yields the protein CASSLVGTSAEQFF. The full variable domain, with the rest looked up from reference TRBV7-6 and TRBJ2-1, is GAGVSQSPRYKVTKRGQDVALRCDPISGHVSLYWYRQALGQGPEFLTYFNYEAQQDKSGLPNDRFSAERPEGSISTLTIQRTEQRDSAMYRCASSLVGTSAEQFFGPGTRLTVL.